This T cell receptor beta chain was identified during a study of CXCR3-negative and CXCR3-positive naive CD8 T cells. UMI-labeled TRB cDNA libraries were prepared by 5' RACE. For each CDR3 protein, TCRdb gives one entry from its re-call of the 5' RACE reads, without DNA. The listing records about 43,000 distinct CDR3 sequences. Sequenced input: memory CD8+ T cells from blood. The TCR comes from a human donor in good health. Some clones in this sample may be carry-over from other donors' samples.

The CDR3 loop reads CSVDFGTALYGYTF. V and J are TRBV29-1 and TRBJ1-2; TCRdb names TRBD1, which stays unverified in the absence of DNA. The CDR3 has 14 residues. CDR1 SQVTM and CDR2 ANQGSEA come from the germline V gene.